This T cell receptor beta chain stems from a study of cytomegalovirus exposure and HLA in healthy donors. In regard to this clone: The antigen is unknown.

TCRdb's copy holds only in-frame clones and misses some; the assay was immunoSEQ multiplex PCR. Here the sample spans roughly 200,000 clones, about 80% being singletons. Trimming removed 3 bases from V and 1 base from J; junction bases left unmatched: 3. The germline V gene encodes CDR1 MNHEY and CDR2 SMNVEV (reference sequence). The CDR3 length is 15 residues. Findings and caveats of the study: The finding came from a later analysis; first-cohort TCR clusters tended to co-occur in the roughly 120 validation repertoires. Rarity characterized most TCR sequences, yet some public TCRs appeared in many donors. Reported results showed that the classifier diagnosed cytomegalovirus status with high specificity and sensitivity. In vitro experiments confirmed that a few CMV-associated chains were specific for CMV antigens.

The gene calls are TRBV27 and TRBJ2-3, with 8 nucleotides matching TRBD1. The receptor comes from a woman aged 18-29 years in good health and CMV-seropositive. The sample was PBMCs. CDR3 loop: CASSLPGQGTDTQYF. CDR3 DNA: TGTGCCAGCAGTTTGCCGGGACAGGGCACAGATACGCAGTATTTT.